The rows below give T cell receptor beta chains drawn from one sample of a study of naive and memory T cell subsets. Each CDR3 protein is one row after TCRdb ran MiXCR on the UMI-ligation and nested PCR reads. The table shows around 90,000 distinct CDR3 sequences, with about 7% occurring only once. The material sequenced was central memory CD4+ T cells from blood. The receptors stem from a human donor in good health. The CDR3 runs from the conserved cysteine through the conserved F or W. A D gene is named only where the DNA matches it firmly. The size entry is marked missing in some rows and otherwise reads once, few, many or a size class.

v_call	clone_size	d_call	j_call	cdr3_nt	cdr3_aa
TRBV29-1	many	NA	TRBJ1-1	TGCAGCGGGCGGGACACCTTGGAAGCTTTCTTT	CSGRDTLEAFF
TRBV30	NA	NA	TRBJ2-5	TGTGCCTGGAGTGTAATATTGGGGAGCGAGACCCAGTACTTC	CAWSVILGSETQYF
TRBV3-1	NA	NA	TRBJ1-2	TGTGCCAGCAGCGACCGCAGCGGGGAGGCTAGCTATGGCTACACCTTC	CASSDRSGEASYGYTF
TRBV5-1	few	NA	TRBJ2-5	TGCGCCAGCAGCTTGGAACTGGAGACCCAGTACTTC	CASSLELETQYF
TRBV20-1	NA	TRBD2	TRBJ2-3	TGCAGCGCTACACCGGGACTAGCGGGGGGTCCTAGCACAGATACGCAGTATTTT	CSATPGLAGGPSTDTQYF
TRBV20-1	NA	NA	TRBJ2-7	TGCAGTGCTACGGCGGACGTCTCCTACGAGCAGTACTTC	CSATADVSYEQYF
TRBV2	few	NA	TRBJ2-2	TGTGCCAGCAGCAGGGGGGTCACGAACACCGGGGAGCTGTTTTTT	CASSRGVTNTGELFF
TRBV3-1	many	NA	TRBJ1-4	TGTGCCAGCAGCTACACAGGGAAAGGTGAAAAACTGTTTTTT	CASSYTGKGEKLFF
TRBV5-1	many	NA	TRBJ1-1	TGCGCCAGCAGCCAAGGGAAGGGGAAGGACACTGAAGCTTTCTTT	CASSQGKGKDTEAFF
TRBV20-1	many	NA	TRBJ2-1	TGCAGTGCAAGGGGGGACGCGAATGAGCAGTTCTTC	CSARGDANEQFF
TRBV25-1	many	NA	TRBJ2-4	TGTGCCAGCAGTGAATCCGACTCAGCCAAAAACATTCAGTACTTC	CASSESDSAKNIQYF
TRBV7-9	many	TRBD2	TRBJ2-4	TGTGCCAGCAGCCCCCTAGCGGGAGGACTAGCCAAAAACATTCAGTACTTC	CASSPLAGGLAKNIQYF
TRBV5-8	NA	TRBD1	TRBJ2-5	TGTGCCAGCAGCTGGGACAGTTTCGAACAAGAGACCCAGTACTTC	CASSWDSFEQETQYF
TRBV7-9	many	TRBD2	TRBJ2-5	TGTGCCAGCAGCAAAGGACTAGATCAAGAGACCCAGTACTTC	CASSKGLDQETQYF
TRBV6-1	NA	NA	TRBJ1-1	TGTGCCAGCAGTGACCCCTCCACTGAAGCTTTCTTT	CASSDPSTEAFF
TRBV4-1	NA	TRBD2	TRBJ2-3	TGCGCCAGCAGCGTCGGGGGTAGCGGGACCACAGATACGCAGTATTTT	CASSVGGSGTTDTQYF
TRBV20-1	many	NA	TRBJ1-5	TGCAGTGCTAGAGATTGGGGTGGGTCACCCAGTCAGCCCCAGCATTTT	CSARDWGGSPSQPQHF
TRBV7-9	NA	TRBD1	TRBJ1-6	TGTGCCAGCAGCAAAGGGGGCGGGTCACCCCTCCACTTT	CASSKGGGSPLHF
TRBV20-1	many	TRBD2	TRBJ2-5	TGCAGTGCCCGAAGCCCGGGGGGTCGGGAGACCCAGTACTTC	CSARSPGGRETQYF
TRBV2	NA	NA	TRBJ1-5	TGTGCCAGCAGGGGAGGGGGGGGCGGTCAGCCCCAGCATTTT	CASRGGGGGQPQHF
TRBV11-2	many	NA	TRBJ1-2	TGTGCCAGCAGCTTAGTAAACGGGGAGGCCTATGGCTACACCTTC	CASSLVNGEAYGYTF
TRBV7-2	many	TRBD1	TRBJ1-5	TGTGCCAGCAGCTTAGCGCCAGGGGGCCGTCAGCCCCAGCATTTT	CASSLAPGGRQPQHF
TRBV10-3	NA	TRBD2	TRBJ2-3	TGTGCCATTGCGGGAGGGTCCCCAGATACGCAGTATTTT	CAIAGGSPDTQYF
TRBV11-1	few	TRBD1	TRBJ2-7	TGTGCCAGCAGCTCACCGGACAGGGGGCGCTCCGAGCAGTACTTC	CASSSPDRGRSEQYF
TRBV20-1	many	NA	TRBJ1-2	TGCAGTGCTAGGGCCATAAACTATGGCTACACCTTC	CSARAINYGYTF
TRBV6-6	NA	NA	TRBJ2-2	TGTGCCAGCAGTTACAGGAGGGGGACGGGCACCGGGGAGCTGTTTTTT	CASSYRRGTGTGELFF
TRBV7-8	NA	NA	TRBJ2-1	TGTGCCAGCAGGGGTCAACAGGCCCGGCGGAATGAGCAGTTCTTC	CASRGQQARRNEQFF
TRBV27	many	TRBD2	TRBJ2-3	TGTGCCAGCAGACTTAGCGGGACTTCAGATACGCAGTATTTT	CASRLSGTSDTQYF
TRBV28	many	TRBD1	TRBJ1-2	TGTGCCACCCAACAGGGGTTGAATGGCTACACCTTC	CATQQGLNGYTF
TRBV5-1	few	NA	TRBJ2-7	TGCGCCAGCAGCTCAAACTACGGGGGCGCCTACGAGCAGTACTTC	CASSSNYGGAYEQYF
TRBV29-1	NA	NA	TRBJ2-3	TGCAGCGTTATCTGGCCGGGTCTTTCCACAGATACGCAGTATTTT	CSVIWPGLSTDTQYF
TRBV18	many	NA	TRBJ1-3	TGTGCCAGCTCACCACCCTCGGTTCCTGGAAACACCATATATTTT	CASSPPSVPGNTIYF
TRBV3-1	NA	NA	TRBJ1-1	TGTGCCAGCAGCCAAGGGCAGAGGAACACTGAAGCTTTCTTT	CASSQGQRNTEAFF
TRBV5-5	few	NA	TRBJ2-7	TGTGCCAGCAGCTTGGAACGGGACGAGCAGTACTTC	CASSLERDEQYF
TRBV2	few	TRBD2	TRBJ2-6	TGTGCCAGCCGTCCCGGGACTAGCTCTGGGGCCAACGTCCTGACTTTC	CASRPGTSSGANVLTF
TRBV21-1	NA	NA	TRBJ2-1	TGTGCCAGCAGCAGCGAGTTAACGCTCAATGAGCAGTTCTTC	CASSSELTLNEQFF
TRBV25-1	many	NA	TRBJ1-2	TGTGCCAGCAGTGAATATGGGGTTGGTCGGGACCGAGGAGACTATGGCTACACCTTC	CASSEYGVGRDRGDYGYTF
TRBV12-3/TRBV12-4	many	NA	TRBJ1-5	TGTGCCAGCAGTTTAAGTTCGGGGATTAGCAATCAGCCCCAGCATTTT	CASSLSSGISNQPQHF
TRBV20-1	many	TRBD1	TRBJ1-2	TGCAGTGCTAGAGATAACTGGCAGGGGGGCGCGAGTGGCTACACCTTC	CSARDNWQGGASGYTF
TRBV4-3	many	TRBD1	TRBJ1-5	TGCGCCAGCAGCCAAGAGCCTTACGCGATCAGGACAGGGGGCAATCAGCCCCAGCATTTT	CASSQEPYAIRTGGNQPQHF
TRBV6-2/TRBV6-3	NA	TRBD1	TRBJ1-1	TGTGCCAGCAGTTCCATGGACAGGGGATCAGCTTTCTTT	CASSSMDRGSAFF
TRBV2	NA	NA	TRBJ2-3	TGTGCCAGCAGTGGTCAGGGAAACACAGATACGCAGTATTTT	CASSGQGNTDTQYF
TRBV20-1	many	NA	TRBJ1-1	TGCAGTGCTAGAGGTGAATGGATCACTGAAGCTTTCTTT	CSARGEWITEAFF
TRBV20-1	many	TRBD1	TRBJ1-1	TGCAGTGCTGGCCGGGACAGGGCCGCTGAAGCTTTCTTT	CSAGRDRAAEAFF
TRBV7-6	NA	NA	TRBJ2-7	TGTGCCAGCAGCTTAAAAGAGACTTCCTACGAGCAGTACTTC	CASSLKETSYEQYF
TRBV14	many	TRBD1	TRBJ1-6	TGTGCCAGCAGCCAAGGCACCGGGACAGGGAATTCACCCCTCCACTTT	CASSQGTGTGNSPLHF
TRBV7-8	NA	NA	TRBJ2-5	TGTGCCAGCAGCCTGGTGGGGGGGGCGATGGTGACCCAGTACTTC	CASSLVGGAMVTQYF
TRBV6-2/TRBV6-3	many	NA	TRBJ1-1	TGTGCCAGCACCCGGACAGAACTAAACACTGAAGCTTTCTTT	CASTRTELNTEAFF
TRBV6-5	many	NA	TRBJ2-1	TGTGCCAGCAGGGACGGGAACAATGAGCAGTTCTTC	CASRDGNNEQFF
TRBV7-2	few	TRBD2	TRBJ2-1	TGTGCCAGCAGCCAGCCGGGACTAGCGGGAGGAAGGGAGCAGTTCTTC	CASSQPGLAGGREQFF
TRBV30	many	TRBD1	TRBJ2-3	TGTGCCTGGGAGGACAGGGTGAAAGATACGCAGTATTTT	CAWEDRVKDTQYF
TRBV4-3	NA	NA	TRBJ1-6	TGCGCCAGCAGCCAAGAGGTGGGGTCCCCAAGGAGTTCACCCCTCCACTTT	CASSQEVGSPRSSPLHF
TRBV7-9	medium-sized	NA	TRBJ1-6	TGTGCCAGCAGCCCCCCCGGCCGCTATAATTCACCCCTCCACTTT	CASSPPGRYNSPLHF
TRBV29-1	many	NA	TRBJ1-5	TGCAGCGTCGAAGAGGTAATCGTACGGAGCAATCAGCCCCAGCATTTT	CSVEEVIVRSNQPQHF
TRBV7-8	few	NA	TRBJ2-7	TGTGCCAGCAGCCCGGACGTCGGCTCCTACGAGCAGTACTTC	CASSPDVGSYEQYF
TRBV12-3/TRBV12-4	NA	TRBD1	TRBJ2-2	TGTGCCAGCAGTCCCTGGACGACAGGGGGCACCGGGGAGCTGTTTTTT	CASSPWTTGGTGELFF
TRBV27	few	NA	TRBJ2-5	TGTGCCACTCAAGGGCGGAACCAAGAGACCCAGTACTTC	CATQGRNQETQYF
TRBV20-1	many	NA	TRBJ1-4	TGCAGTGCTAGGGCCTCAACAGGGCTCTGGGGTGAAAAACTGTTTTTT	CSARASTGLWGEKLFF
TRBV7-8	many	NA	TRBJ2-7	TGTGCCAGCAGCCCAGACAGGTTCGAGCAGTACTTC	CASSPDRFEQYF